This paragraph reports one T cell receptor beta chain. CDR1 is GTSNPN, CDR2 SVGIG, per germline (reference sequence). The CDR3 is 15 residues long. Deletions cut 1 base from V and 7 bases from J, with 19 bases between. Per the authors' pipeline: How many nucleated cells were present was estimated from reference gene primer amplification. Sequenced by immunoSEQ multiplex PCR; TCRdb stores in-frame clones only, minus some. The V and J calls and clone size come from that table; D and trimming were worked out from the DNA. The table has some 91,000 clones, 75% to 95% seen once. This entry is derived from a study of blood T cell repertoires in COVID-19. Study at large: PBMCs, B-cell-depleted T cells, or T cells were the source of the cDNA or gDNA that made up the material.

Sequenced: peripheral blood. This rearrangement joins TRBV30 to TRBJ1-1, with D tentatively TRBD1 (5 bases). The receptor was isolated from a man in his sixties with acute or convalescent COVID-19. Here the CDR3 DNA reads TGTGCCTGGAGTGAGAAAGGGGCGCGCTCGGGTGAAGCTTTCTTT. Its translation: CAWSEKGARSGEAFF. The full variable domain, its missing parts supplied by reference TRBV30 and TRBJ1-1, is SQTIHQWPATLVQPVGSPLSLECTVEGTSNPNLYWYRQAAGRGLQLLFYSVGIGQISSEVPQNLSASRPQDRQFILSSKKLLLSDSGFYLCAWSEKGARSGEAFFGQGTRLTVV.